The clone carrying this T cell receptor beta chain was picked up a small number of times. The germline V and J ends were trimmed by 4 bases and 3 bases, with 12 bases remaining between them. From germline, CDR1 is GTSNPN and CDR2 SVGIG (reference sequence). This CDR3 has 13 amino acids. This sample was included in a study of a mutant IDH1 vaccine in newly diagnosed glioma. This table comes from immunoSEQ multiplex PCR, and its TCRdb copy is limited to in-frame clones, with some not included. The sample consists of about 67,000 clones, around 88% of them appearing once. Noted time point: baseline, week 1 (first vaccination visit). Noted treatment: pre-vaccination baseline after standard-of-care therapy.

This sequence joins TRBV30 and TRBJ1-1; D is uncertain. The sample consisted of peripheral blood mononuclear cells (PBMCs), taken from a glioma patient treated with radiotherapy, temozolomide or both. The TCR originated in a woman aged 18-29 years with glioma. Some clones in this sample may be carry-over from other donors' samples. CDR3 in DNA: TGTGCCTGGAAAAAATCGAGGGACACTGAAGCTTTCTTT. Its protein is CAWKKSRDTEAFF.